The 5 T cell receptor beta chains below all came from one sample that was sequenced in a study of T cell changes during pregnancy in multiple sclerosis. Repertoires were generated with immunoSEQ multiplex PCR, while TCRdb's copy carries only in-frame clones and drops some. The sample consists of tens of thousands of clones, about nine tenths of them appearing once. The input for sequencing was peripheral blood, taken in the third trimester of pregnancy. The source of these receptors is a female donor with multiple sclerosis, enrolled in a pregnancy study.

V usage is TRBV11-2 and J usage is TRBJ2-6; D not resolved. Looked up from germline, CDR1 is SGHAT and CDR2 is FQNNGV. The CDR3 has 13 amino acids. V dropped 8 bases and J dropped 2 bases, with 7 bases sitting between them. The CDR3 loop is CASREPGANVLTF. CDR3 nucleotide sequence: TGTGCCAGCCGCGAACCTGGGGCCAACGTCCTGACTTTC. The whole variable domain, filled in from reference TRBV11-2 and TRBJ2-6, reads EAGVAQSPRYKIIEKRQSVAFWCNPISGHATLYWYQQILGQGPKLLIQFQNNGVVDDSQLPKDRFSAERLKGVDSTLKIQPAKLEDSAVYLCASREPGANVLTFGAGSRLTVL.

The chain links TRBV7-6 to TRBJ2-7, with 8 bases fitting TRBD1. V was pared by 1 base and J by 5 bases, with 7 bases of the junction left unmatched. CDR1 and CDR2 (germline): SGHVS, FNYEAQ. The CDR3 sequence is 15 residues long. This CDR3 is CASSLGETGVHEQYF. In DNA, the CDR3 is TGTGCCAGCAGCTTAGGTGAGACAGGGGTACACGAGCAGTACTTC.

This clone was found a few times. The CDR3: CSVGQDNQPQHF. The CDR3 nucleotides read TGCAGCGTTGGACAGGACAATCAGCCCCAGCATTTT. The chain joins TRBV29-1 to TRBJ1-5, with a possible D match to TRBD1 (6 bases). Trimming removed 4 bases from V and 3 bases from J, with 7 bases in between. This CDR3 is 12 amino acids long. Germline CDR1 is SQVTM and CDR2 is ANQGSEA.

The chain employs TRBV4-3 and TRBJ1-1; maybe TRBD1 (6 bases). With 0 bases removed from V and 4 bases from J, the gap between germline ends came to 9 bases. The CDR3 sequence is 14 residues long. In germline, CDR1 is LGHNA, CDR2 YSLEER. The CDR3: CASSQDRGTTEAFF. CDR3 nucleotide sequence: TGCGCCAGCAGCCAAGACAGGGGTACCACTGAAGCTTTCTTT.

This chain's CDR3 is CASQSGQGGYEQYF. The DNA for the CDR3 is TGCGCCAGCCAATCAGGGCAGGGAGGCTACGAGCAGTACTTC. The V call is TRBV5-1, the J call TRBJ2-7; TRBD2 is a possible D gene (6 bases). Between the trimmed V and J ends, which lost 7 bases and 3 bases, there was a span of 17 bases. The CDR3 length is 14 residues. Germline V gives CDR1 SGHRS, CDR2 YFSETQ.